A single sample gave rise to the 8 T cell receptor beta chains below, sequenced in a study of blood T cell repertoires in COVID-19. The data were produced by immunoSEQ multiplex PCR, yet TCRdb's version contains in-frame clones alone and is incomplete. Here the sample spans about 180,000 clones, over 75% being singletons. Sequencing was done on a sample of peripheral blood. The source of these receptors is a man aged 55-75 years with acute or convalescent COVID-19.

This clone was counted a few times. The chain recombines TRBV30 with TRBJ2-5; D might be TRBD2 (6 bases). This CDR3 region has 12 residues. Trimming shortened V by 6 bases and J by 7 bases, and 15 bases separated the two germline ends. The germline gives CDR1 GTSNPN, CDR2 SVGIG (reference sequence). The CDR3 sequence: CACLSQAGTQYF. CDR3 nucleotide sequence: TGTGCCTGTCTTTCCCAAGCGGGGACCCAGTACTTC.

The V and J genes are TRBV18 and TRBJ2-5; 7 nucleotides align to TRBD2. CDR1 and CDR2 (germline): KGHSH, LQKENI. V shed 3 bases, J shed 1 base, and the junction held 5 bases outside the gene matches. The CDR3 sequence is 15 residues long. In nucleotides, the CDR3 is TGTGCCAGCTCACCGGCCCCTAGCGGCCAAGAGACCCAGTACTTC. It codes for CASSPAPSGQETQYF. The full variable domain, its missing parts supplied by reference TRBV18 and TRBJ2-5, is NAGVMQNPRHLVRRRGQEARLRCSPMKGHSHVYWYRQLPEEGLKFMVYLQKENIIDESGMPKERFSAEFPKEGPSILRIQQVVRGDSAAYFCASSPAPSGQETQYFGPGTRLLVL.

The rearrangement joins TRBV11-1 to TRBJ2-5; 11 bases fit TRBD2. The V and J ends lost 5 bases and 9 bases, in that order; junction bases with no gene match: 14. CDR3 length: 16 residues. Germline lookup yields CDR1 SGHAT and CDR2 FQDESV (reference sequence). The CDR3 nucleotides are TGTGCCAGCAGCCGCCCCGGGACTAGCGGTTCGATGGCCCAGTACTTC. Translated, it gives CASSRPGTSGSMAQYF.

J is TRBJ2-5 and V is TRBV4-3; D ambiguous. This CDR3 contains 16 residues. Per germline, CDR1 LGHNA and CDR2 YSLEER. Trimming removed 0 bases from V and 2 bases from J, with 13 bases in between. Written as DNA, the CDR3 is TGCGCCAGCAGCCAAGATGCGTGGCAGGATCAAGAGACCCAGTACTTC. Amino acids: CASSQDAWQDQETQYF.

This chain joins TRBV18 and TRBJ2-7; unclear D gene. With 4 bases removed from V and 4 bases from J, the gap between germline ends came to 14 bases. Germline assignment: CDR1 KGHSH and CDR2 LQKENI. This CDR3 contains 14 residues. The CDR3 coding sequence is TGTGCCAGCTCACTAAATGACAACCGATACGAGCAGTACTTC. This encodes CASSLNDNRYEQYF. Based on the CDR3 plus reference TRBV18 and TRBJ2-7, the full variable domain is NAGVMQNPRHLVRRRGQEARLRCSPMKGHSHVYWYRQLPEEGLKFMVYLQKENIIDESGMPKERFSAEFPKEGPSILRIQQVVRGDSAAYFCASSLNDNRYEQYFGPGTRLTVT.

This clone occurred once. The chain uses TRBV5-4 and TRBJ2-7, with 10 bases that match TRBD2. This CDR3 has 15 residues. CDR1 and CDR2 from the germline V gene are SGHNT and YYREEE (reference sequence). Losses at the gene ends were 3 bases for V and 2 bases for J; bases not matched to a gene: 5. CDR3 DNA: TGTGCCAGCAGCTCACAAGCGGGAGGGCCCTACGAGCAGTACTTC. It encodes CASSSQAGGPYEQYF. Filled out from reference TRBV5-4 and TRBJ2-7, the complete variable domain reads ETGVTQSPTHLIKTRGQQVTLRCSSQSGHNTVSWYQQALGQGPQFIFQYYREEENGRGNFPPRFSGLQFPNYSSELNVNALELDDSALYLCASSSQAGGPYEQYFGPGTRLTVT.

This clone was recorded a few times. The rearrangement joins TRBV7-2 to TRBJ1-2, with 8 bases matching TRBD1. V lost 5 bases, J lost 4 bases, and 6 bases stayed unmatched. CDR1 and CDR2 from the germline V gene are SGHTA and FQGNSA. The CDR3 covers 14 residues. Here the CDR3 DNA reads TGTGCCAGCAGCCAGAAGGGACAGGCCTATGGCTACACCTTC. Residues: CASSQKGQAYGYTF.

The chain uses TRBV2 and TRBJ2-1, with 9 bases matching TRBD1. CDR1 and CDR2 from the germline V gene are SNHLY and FYNNEI. The CDR3 has 14 residues. V shed 6 bases and J 2 bases; nucleotides not matched to a gene: 2. As DNA, the CDR3 is TGTGCCAGCAGCCGGGACAGGGCCTACAATGAGCAGTTCTTC. Protein sequence: CASSRDRAYNEQFF.